One sample yielded the 26 T cell receptor beta chains listed below, sequenced in a study of CD8 T cells in ankylosing spondylitis (dated 2017 in TCRdb). The library was obtained by 5' RACE. TCRdb records Illumina HiSeq 2500 as the sequencer. Starting from the raw public reads, TCRdb applied fastp trimming at Q25, assembled clones with MiXCR and retained in-frame beta chains. Every CDR3 protein is listed once, alongside the most common genes and DNA of its rows. The sample has over 200,000 distinct CDR3 sequences on record, about 10% of them singletons. The ten largest clonotypes hold around a fifth of the sample. Sequenced sample: blood, either unsorted or a sorted T cell fraction (not recorded which). The source of these receptors is a male donor with ankylosing spondylitis or in good health (not recorded which).

This clonotype was counted at least ten times. This chain uses TRBV6-1 with TRBJ2-1; unclear D gene. V shed 2 bases and J shed 4 bases, with 6 bases lying between them. The CDR3 contains 13 residues. Germline CDR1 is MNHNS and CDR2 is SASEGT. CDR3 DNA sequence: TGTGCCAGCAGTGAACAGGTTTACAATGAGCAGTTCTTC. This gives the protein CASSEQVYNEQFF.

This clonotype was detected ten times or more. The V and J genes are TRBV28 and TRBJ1-6, with D perhaps matching TRBD1 (6 bases). The germline CDR1 and CDR2 sequences are MDHEN and SYDVKM. The germline V and J ends were trimmed by 2 bases and 7 bases, with 9 bases remaining between them. The CDR3 is 14 amino acids. The chain's CDR3 is CASSLRQGNSPLHF. CDR3 bases: TGTGCCAGCAGTTTAAGGCAGGGGAATTCACCCCTCCACTTT.

This clonotype was recorded many times. The chain employs TRBV9 and TRBJ2-2, with 9 bases fitting TRBD1. The CDR3 sequence is 16 residues long. J gave up 3 bases and V 4 bases, and 7 bases lay outside the gene matches. CDR1 is SGDLS, CDR2 YYNGEE, per germline. This chain's CDR3 is CASSLRTGEYTGELFF. DNA of the CDR3: TGTGCCAGCAGCCTCAGGACAGGGGAATACACCGGGGAGCTGTTTTTT.

About this clonotype: Sequence at one end of the junction differs from germline and may be a read error. This rearrangement joins TRBV3-1 to TRBJ2-1, with a tentative D call TRBD1 (6 bases). The CDR3 has 18 amino acids. Germline V gene sequence: CDR1 LGHDT, CDR2 YNNKEL (reference sequence). DNA for the CDR3: TGTGCCTGCAGCCAAGAGGCCTTCAAGGGGGTCTCCTACAATGAGCAGTTCTTC. It translates to CACSQEAFKGVSYNEQFF.

This clonotype has at least ten counts. The chain joins TRBV5-1 to TRBJ2-1; D perhaps matches TRBD2 (6 bases). The CDR3 totals 15 residues. Per germline, CDR1 SGHRS and CDR2 YFSETQ. Trimming pared 4 bases from V and 2 bases from J, leaving 13 bases between. CDR3 coding DNA: TGCGCCAGCAGCCAGGTCGGGGAGGCCTACAATGAGCAGTTCTTC. This translates into CASSQVGEAYNEQFF.

Concerning this clonotype: A read error may be the cause here, since a much bigger clone is one base away. The chain uses TRBV20-1 and TRBJ2-1, with D maybe TRBD1 (5 bases). Germline V gene data show CDR1 as DFQATT and CDR2 as SNEGSKA (reference sequence). CDR3 length: 11 residues. Here the CDR3 reads CSATQDNAQFF. Here the CDR3 DNA reads TGCAGTGCCACACAGGACAATGCGCAGTTCTTC.

This chain links TRBV12-3 or TRBV12-4 with TRBJ1-5; TRBD1 matches 10 bases. V shed 6 bases, J shed 6 bases, and the junction held 5 bases outside the gene matches. This CDR3 is 14 amino acids long. Here the CDR3 reads CASRTGQGSQPQHF. CDR3 in DNA: TGTGCCAGCAGGACGGGACAGGGGAGTCAGCCCCAGCATTTT.

This clonotype was observed a handful of times. The gene calls are TRBV19 and TRBJ1-2, with 8 positions matching TRBD1. CDR3 length: 15 residues. Germline V gene data show CDR1 as LNHDA and CDR2 as SQIVND (reference sequence). The V gene end was trimmed by 5 bases and the J gene end by 4 bases; junction bases not matched to a gene: 9. This chain's CDR3 is CASSPTGVEIYGYTF. As DNA, the CDR3 is TGTGCCAGTAGTCCGACAGGGGTCGAAATCTATGGCTACACCTTC.

This clonotype was detected a few times. CDR3: CSARDMGRIGEQYF. In nucleotides, the CDR3 is TGCAGTGCTAGAGATATGGGGCGAATCGGCGAGCAGTACTTC. V gene TRBV20-1 combines with J gene TRBJ2-7; a weak D match, TRBD1 (5 bases). The germline V and J ends were trimmed by 0 bases and 6 bases, with 15 bases remaining between them. CDR3 length: 14 amino acids. The germline CDR1 and CDR2 sequences are DFQATT and SNEGSKA (reference sequence).

Note on this clonotype: A junction end diverges from the germline sequence, so it may reflect a read error. DNA for the CDR3: TGTGTCAGCAGTCCACTAGCGGGGGGGACAGATACGCAGTATTTT. Amino acid sequence: CVSSPLAGGTDTQYF. The chain links TRBV12-3 or TRBV12-4 to TRBJ2-3, with 13 nucleotides matching TRBD2. The CDR3 is 15 amino acids.

The chain has TRBV6-6 and TRBJ1-5; D call uncertain. Trimming pared 5 bases from V and 0 bases from J, leaving 5 bases between. The CDR3 is 13 amino acids. Germline CDR1 reads MNHNY; CDR2 reads SVGAGI (reference sequence). The CDR3 nucleotides read TGTGCCAGCAGTCGCCATAGCAATCAGCCCCAGCATTTT. This sequence encodes CASSRHSNQPQHF.

This clonotype was detected ten times or more. The chain has TRBV15 and TRBJ1-3; 9 bases align to TRBD1. The CDR3 has 14 residues. Per germline, CDR1 LNHNV and CDR2 YYDKDF (reference sequence). Unmatched junction bases numbered 4, after V lost 8 bases and J lost 2 bases. The CDR3 nucleotides read TGTGCCACCTCCGGGGACAGGGCTGGAAACACCATATATTTT. Its protein is CATSGDRAGNTIYF.

This clonotype was found many times. The chain links TRBV7-2 to TRBJ2-3, with TRBD2 matching 8 bases. The V gene end was trimmed by 1 base and the J gene end by 3 bases; junction bases not matched to a gene: 9. In germline, CDR1 is SGHTA, CDR2 FQGNSA. There are 17 residues in the CDR3. The CDR3 DNA sequence: TGTGCCAGCAGCTTAGGTATCGGGGGGGCCGGGACAGATACGCAGTATTTT. This gives the protein CASSLGIGGAGTDTQYF.

This clonotype showed up many times. The chain couples TRBV6-5 to TRBJ2-2, with TRBD1 matching 7 bases. CDR3 length equals 14 residues. CDR1 and CDR2 (germline): MNHEY, SVGAGI. With 6 bases clipped from V and 1 base from J, the junction kept 2 bases outside the gene matches. As DNA, the CDR3 is TGTGCCAGCAGATACAGGGGGAACACCGGGGAGCTGTTTTTT. Protein sequence: CASRYRGNTGELFF.

This clonotype was observed a handful of times. This chain links TRBV5-6 with TRBJ1-5; 9 nucleotides align to TRBD1. CDR1 is SGHDT and CDR2 is YYEEEE in the germline V gene. This CDR3 contains 15 residues. Unmatched junction bases numbered 5, after V lost 4 bases and J lost 3 bases. The chain's CDR3 is CASSRGTGYNQPQHF. The CDR3 DNA is TGTGCCAGCAGCCGCGGGACAGGGTACAATCAGCCCCAGCATTTT.

The rearrangement uses TRBV6-1 and TRBJ2-1, with 11 bases aligning to TRBD2. Germline values: CDR1 MNHNS, CDR2 SASEGT. The V and J ends lost 7 bases and 4 bases, in that order; junction bases with no gene match: 12. CDR3 length equals 17 residues. The CDR3 loop is CASNPRTGLADYNEQFF. CDR3 coding DNA: TGTGCCAGCAACCCGAGGACGGGACTAGCGGATTACAATGAGCAGTTCTTC.

Many counts were recorded for this clonotype. One end of the junction is discordant with germline, which a read error may explain. This chain uses TRBV29-1 with TRBJ2-5; TRBD2 aligns across 9 bases. Germline CDR1 reads SQVTM; CDR2 reads ANQGSEA. The CDR3 sequence is 15 residues long. The CDR3 is CSAVPSGARQDTQYF. The CDR3 nucleotides read TGCAGCGCCGTCCCTAGCGGGGCTAGGCAAGATACCCAGTACTTC. Filled out from reference TRBV29-1 and TRBJ2-5, the complete variable domain reads SAVISQKPSRDICQRGTSLTIQCQVDSQVTMMFWYRQQPGQSLTLIATANQGSEATYESGFVIDKFPISRPNLTFSTLTVSNMSPEDSSIYLCSAVPSGARQDTQYFGPGTRLLVL.

The chain combines TRBV20-1 with TRBJ2-5, with D perhaps matching TRBD2 (6 bases). Germline CDR1 is DFQATT and CDR2 is SNEGSKA (reference sequence). The CDR3 runs 15 residues. Trimming removed 3 bases from V and 2 bases from J, with 16 bases in between. CDR3 in DNA: TGCAGTGCTAGTGGGGCGCGGGGCCCTCAAGAGACCCAGTACTTC. This codes for CSASGARGPQETQYF.

V gene TRBV28 combines with J gene TRBJ2-5; D may correspond to TRBD1 or TRBD2 (5 bases each). V gave up 4 bases and J gave up 0 bases, with 18 bases separating them. The CDR3 length is 17 residues. The germline V gene has CDR1 MDHEN and CDR2 SYDVKM. Written as DNA, the CDR3 is TGTGCCAGCAGTTCAGCAGGGTTTCGAGGGTACCAAGAGACCCAGTACTTC. Translation gives CASSSAGFRGYQETQYF. Supplemented by reference TRBV28 and TRBJ2-5, the full variable domain reads DVKVTQSSRYLVKRTGEKVFLECVQDMDHENMFWYRQDPGLGLRLIYFSYDVKMKEKGDIPEGYSVSREKKERFSLILESASTNQTSMYLCASSSAGFRGYQETQYFGPGTRLLVL.

On this clonotype: A read error may explain this, as a much larger clone is one base away. V usage is TRBV7-2 and J usage is TRBJ2-2, with D tentatively TRBD1 (5 bases). Deletions cut 2 bases from V and 3 bases from J, with 7 bases between. The CDR3 runs 14 residues. Germline V gives CDR1 SGHTA, CDR2 FQGNSA. CDR3 loop: CASSLTRDTGELFF. Here the CDR3 DNA reads TGTGCCAGCAGCTTAACCAGGGACACCGGGGAGCTGTTTTTT.

This clonotype was seen many times. The rearrangement joins TRBV20-1 to TRBJ2-4; D might be TRBD1 (6 bases). Trimming took 5 bases from V and 0 from J, leaving 11 bases between them. The CDR3 covers 14 residues. CDR1 is DFQATT, CDR2 SNEGSKA, per germline (reference sequence). CDR3 amino acids: CSAEDRSAKNIQYF. In DNA form, the CDR3 reads TGCAGTGCTGAAGACAGGTCAGCCAAAAACATTCAGTACTTC.

Regarding this clonotype: With a much larger clone just one base away, this may be a read error. The chain employs TRBV27 and TRBJ2-7, with D perhaps matching TRBD1 (5 bases). The CDR3 consists of 14 residues. Germline CDR1 reads MNHEY; CDR2 reads SMNVEV (reference sequence). CDR3 sequence (DNA): TGTACCAGCAGTTTGTCAGGGCAGAGCTACGAGCAGTACTTC. Translated, it gives CTSSLSGQSYEQYF.

This sequence joins TRBV7-2 and TRBJ2-7; no definite D call. Germline V gene sequence: CDR1 SGHTA, CDR2 FQGNSA. Trimming shortened V by 1 base and J by 0 bases, and 10 bases separated the two germline ends. The CDR3 has 15 residues. The CDR3 DNA sequence: TGTGCCAGCAGCTTAGGAGGCGAAAGCTCCTACGAGCAGTACTTC. Its translation: CASSLGGESSYEQYF. The entire variable domain, with the rest obtained from reference TRBV7-2 and TRBJ2-7, is as follows: GAGVSQSPSNKVTEKGKDVELRCDPISGHTALYWYRQSLGQGLEFLIYFQGNSAPDKSGLPSDRFSAERTGGSVSTLTIQRTQQEDSAVYLCASSLGGESSYEQYFGPGTRLTVT.

Turning to this clonotype: A much larger clone differs from this one at a single base, so this may be a read error. The gene calls are TRBV3-1 and TRBJ1-2; unclear D gene. Germline CDR1 LGHDT, CDR2 YNNKEL (reference sequence). This CDR3 comprises 14 residues. CDR3 loop: CACSPQNARSGYTF. DNA for the CDR3: TGTGCCTGCAGCCCCCAGAACGCGAGGAGTGGCTACACCTTC.

This clonotype was counted ten times or more. The chain employs TRBV29-1 and TRBJ2-7; TRBD1 matches 8 bases. V lost 7 bases to trimming and J lost 5 bases; unmatched junction nucleotides: 7. CDR1 is SQVTM and CDR2 is ANQGSEA in the germline V gene. The CDR3 has 12 amino acids. The CDR3 reads CSADRGKDEQYF. Written as DNA, the CDR3 is TGCAGCGCTGACAGGGGTAAAGACGAGCAGTACTTC.

This clonotype has ten or more counts. The chain uses TRBV7-9 and TRBJ1-4, with D perhaps matching TRBD1 (5 bases). This CDR3 contains 16 residues. Trimming took 4 bases from V and 6 from J, leaving 18 bases between them. Germline-derived CDR1 and CDR2 are SEHNR and FQNEAQ (reference sequence). CDR3 in DNA: TGTGCCAGCAGCTCACAAAGGGCAGACAGTGATGAAAAACTGTTTTTT. This sequence encodes CASSSQRADSDEKLFF.